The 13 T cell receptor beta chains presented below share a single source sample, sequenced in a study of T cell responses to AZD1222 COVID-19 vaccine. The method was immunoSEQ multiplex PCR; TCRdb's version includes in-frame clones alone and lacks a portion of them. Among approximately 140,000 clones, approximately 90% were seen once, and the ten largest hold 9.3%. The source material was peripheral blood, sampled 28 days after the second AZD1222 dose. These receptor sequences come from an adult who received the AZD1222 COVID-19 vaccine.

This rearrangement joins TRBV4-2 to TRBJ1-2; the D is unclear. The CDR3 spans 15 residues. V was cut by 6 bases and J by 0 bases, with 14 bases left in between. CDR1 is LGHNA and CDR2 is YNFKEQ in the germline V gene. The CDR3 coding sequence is TGTGCCAGCAGTCTGGACCATACCGCTAACTATGGCTACACCTTC. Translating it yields CASSLDHTANYGYTF.

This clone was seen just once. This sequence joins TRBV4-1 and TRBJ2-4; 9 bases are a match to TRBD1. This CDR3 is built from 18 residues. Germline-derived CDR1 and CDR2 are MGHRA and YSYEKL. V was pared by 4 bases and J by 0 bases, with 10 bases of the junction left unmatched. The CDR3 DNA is TGCGCCAGCAGCCCTGGCAGGGGACAGGGAATAGCCAAAAACATTCAGTACTTC. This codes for CASSPGRGQGIAKNIQYF.

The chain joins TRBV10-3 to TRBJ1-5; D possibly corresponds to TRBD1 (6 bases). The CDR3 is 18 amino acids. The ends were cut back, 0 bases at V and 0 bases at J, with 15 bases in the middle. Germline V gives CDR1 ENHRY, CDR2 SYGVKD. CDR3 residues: CAISESFSNRDSNQPQHF. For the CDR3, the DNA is TGTGCCATCAGTGAGTCCTTTAGCAACAGGGATAGCAATCAGCCCCAGCATTTT.

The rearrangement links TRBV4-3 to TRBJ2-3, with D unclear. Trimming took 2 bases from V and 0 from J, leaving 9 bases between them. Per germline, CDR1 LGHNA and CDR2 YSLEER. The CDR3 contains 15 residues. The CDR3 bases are TGCGCCAGCAGCCAATTCCAAGTAAGCACAGATACGCAGTATTTT. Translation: CASSQFQVSTDTQYF.

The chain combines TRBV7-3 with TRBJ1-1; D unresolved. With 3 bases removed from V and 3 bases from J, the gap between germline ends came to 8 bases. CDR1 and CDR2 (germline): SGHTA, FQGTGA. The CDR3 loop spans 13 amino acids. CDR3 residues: CASSFASYTEAFF. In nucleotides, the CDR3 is TGTGCCAGCAGCTTTGCTAGCTACACTGAAGCTTTCTTT.

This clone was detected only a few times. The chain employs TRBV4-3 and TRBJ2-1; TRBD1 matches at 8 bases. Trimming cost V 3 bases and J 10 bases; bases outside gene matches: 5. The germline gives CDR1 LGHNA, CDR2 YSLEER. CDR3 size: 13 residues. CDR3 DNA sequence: TGCGCCAGCAGCCATAGGACAGGGTACGAGCAGTTCTTC. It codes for CASSHRTGYEQFF.

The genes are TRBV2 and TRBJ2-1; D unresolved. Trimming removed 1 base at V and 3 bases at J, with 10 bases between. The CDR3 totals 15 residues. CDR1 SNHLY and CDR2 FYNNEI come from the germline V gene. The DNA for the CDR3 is TGTGCCAGCAGTGAAGGGAGCGCGAGCTACAATGAGCAGTTCTTC. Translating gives CASSEGSASYNEQFF.

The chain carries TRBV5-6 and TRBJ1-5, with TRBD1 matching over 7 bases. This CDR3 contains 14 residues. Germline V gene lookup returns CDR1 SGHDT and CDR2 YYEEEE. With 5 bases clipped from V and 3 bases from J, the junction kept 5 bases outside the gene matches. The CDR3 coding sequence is TGTGCCAGCAGTAGAGGGGGCCCCAATCAGCCCCAGCATTTT. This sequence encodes CASSRGGPNQPQHF.

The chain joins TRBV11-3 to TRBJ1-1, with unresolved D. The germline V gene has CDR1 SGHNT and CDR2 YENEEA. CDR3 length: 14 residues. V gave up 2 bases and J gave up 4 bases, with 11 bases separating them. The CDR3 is CASSLTEGSTEAFF. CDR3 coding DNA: TGTGCCAGCAGCTTAACAGAGGGATCCACTGAAGCTTTCTTT.

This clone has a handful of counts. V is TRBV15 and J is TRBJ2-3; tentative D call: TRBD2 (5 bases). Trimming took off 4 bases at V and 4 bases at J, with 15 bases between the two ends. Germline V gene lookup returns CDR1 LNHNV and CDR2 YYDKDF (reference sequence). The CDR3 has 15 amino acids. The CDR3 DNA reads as TGTGCCACCAGCAAAGCGGACGATGGGGCAGATACGCAGTATTTT. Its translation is CATSKADDGADTQYF.

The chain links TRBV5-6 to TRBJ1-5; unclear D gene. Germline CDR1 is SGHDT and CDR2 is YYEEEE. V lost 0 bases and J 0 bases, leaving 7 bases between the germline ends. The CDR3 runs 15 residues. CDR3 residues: CASSLDGNSNQPQHF. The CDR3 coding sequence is TGTGCCAGCAGCTTGGACGGGAATAGCAATCAGCCCCAGCATTTT.

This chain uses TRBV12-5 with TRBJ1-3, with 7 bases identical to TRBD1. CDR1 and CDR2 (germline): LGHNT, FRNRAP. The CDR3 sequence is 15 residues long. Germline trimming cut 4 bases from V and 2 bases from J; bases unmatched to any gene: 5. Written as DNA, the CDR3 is TGTGCTAGTGGTTCCTCCGGGACAGCTGGAAACACCATATATTTT. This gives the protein CASGSSGTAGNTIYF.

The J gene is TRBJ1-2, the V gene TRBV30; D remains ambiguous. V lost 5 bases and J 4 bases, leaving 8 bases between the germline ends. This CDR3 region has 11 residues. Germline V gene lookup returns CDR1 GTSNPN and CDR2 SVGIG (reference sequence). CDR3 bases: TGTGCCTGGGGGGTTGCCTATGGCTACACCTTC. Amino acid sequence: CAWGVAYGYTF.